These 32 T cell receptor beta chains were sequenced from one sample in a study of blood T cell repertoires in COVID-19. Here immunoSEQ multiplex PCR was the method, and the copy in TCRdb shows in-frame clones only, minus some. The profile shows over 85,000 clones, about 90% of them singletons. The material sequenced was peripheral blood. All receptors come from a human donor with acute or convalescent COVID-19. The donor label of this sample is uncertain.

V is TRBV19 and J is TRBJ1-2; D is perhaps TRBD1 (5 bases). Looked up from germline, CDR1 is LNHDA and CDR2 is SQIVND (reference sequence). The CDR3 runs 14 residues. V dropped 3 bases and J dropped 4 bases, with 12 bases sitting between them. The CDR3 nucleotides are TGTGCCAGTAGTATTGGGGGGGGTGCCTATGGCTACACCTTC. It encodes CASSIGGGAYGYTF.

A single count supports this clone. The chain is built from TRBV9 and TRBJ1-6; 10 nucleotides line up with TRBD1. The CDR3 extends over 15 amino acids. The germline gives CDR1 SGDLS, CDR2 YYNGEE. Unmatched junction bases numbered 5, after V lost 4 bases and J lost 7 bases. The CDR3 nucleotides are TGTGCCAGCAGCACCCGGACAGGGGGAAATTCACCCCTCCACTTT. Translation: CASSTRTGGNSPLHF.

The J gene is TRBJ1-6, the V gene TRBV10-2; D unresolved. Germline CDR1 WSHSY, CDR2 SAAADI. V lost 4 bases and J 7 bases, leaving 11 bases between the germline ends. The CDR3 is 14 amino acids. CDR3 in DNA: TGCGCCAGCAGTGGGGGTCGCGGGAATTCACCCCTCCACTTT. It encodes CASSGGRGNSPLHF.

The V call is TRBV2, the J call TRBJ2-7, with 8 bases fitting TRBD1. Germline CDR1 SNHLY, CDR2 FYNNEI. J was trimmed by 3 bases and V by 10 bases; bases with no gene match: 5. The CDR3 contains 12 residues. CDR3 DNA sequence: TGTGCCAACCTCGACAGGGGCTACGAGCAGTACTTC. It yields the protein CANLDRGYEQYF. The full variable domain, with the rest looked up from reference TRBV2 and TRBJ2-7, is EPEVTQTPSHQVTQMGQEVILRCVPISNHLYFYWYRQILGQKVEFLVSFYNNEISEKSEIFDDQFSVERPDGSNFTLKIRSTKLEDSAMYFCANLDRGYEQYFGPGTRLTVT.

V and J are TRBV27 and TRBJ1-1; the D gene is possibly TRBD1 (6 bases). Trimming removed 2 bases from V and 3 bases from J, with 16 bases in between. The length of the CDR3 is 16 residues. Per germline, CDR1 MNHEY and CDR2 SMNVEV (reference sequence). The CDR3 bases are TGTGCCAGCAGTTTAATCAGGACAGTACTACACACTGAAGCTTTCTTT. This gives the protein CASSLIRTVLHTEAFF.

This clone has only a few counts. The V gene is TRBV14, the J gene TRBJ1-3; 8 bases are shared with TRBD1. Germline lookup yields CDR1 SGHDN and CDR2 FVKESK. V dropped 4 bases and J dropped 8; count of bases not matched to a gene: 10. This CDR3 spans 15 amino acids. The CDR3: CASSLERTGPHTIYF. CDR3 DNA sequence: TGTGCCAGCAGCCTAGAGCGGACAGGGCCGCACACCATATATTTT.

This chain connects TRBV19 to TRBJ2-5, with D perhaps TRBD1 (6 bases). V was shortened by 3 bases and J by 1 base, with 12 bases between the two germline ends. Germline loops: CDR1 LNHDA, CDR2 SQIVND (reference sequence). The CDR3 has 15 amino acids. CDR3 DNA: TGTGCCAGTAGTATGAGGGGGTCTTTCCAAGAGACCCAGTACTTC. Translated: CASSMRGSFQETQYF.

V and J are TRBV4-2 and TRBJ2-1; no reliable D call. Germline-derived CDR1 and CDR2 are LGHNA and YNFKEQ. CDR3 length: 12 residues. Trimming shortened V by 0 bases and J by 10 bases, and 7 bases separated the two germline ends. The CDR3 here is CASSQDLKEQFF. CDR3 coding DNA: TGTGCCAGCAGCCAAGATCTTAAAGAGCAGTTCTTC.

V gene TRBV4-1 combines with J gene TRBJ2-3; no reliable D call. V dropped 1 base and J dropped 2 bases, with 19 bases sitting between them. The germline V gene has CDR1 MGHRA and CDR2 YSYEKL. CDR3 size: 18 residues. CDR3 region: CASSQGVIGVRVTDTQYF. The CDR3 region has the DNA TGCGCCAGCAGCCAAGGGGTTATAGGAGTCCGCGTCACAGATACGCAGTATTTT.

The CDR3 protein is CASSYSGTGGYYGYTF. In nucleotides, the CDR3 is TGTGCCAGCAGTTACTCCGGGACAGGGGGTTACTATGGCTACACCTTC. The rearrangement joins TRBV6-5 to TRBJ1-2, with 11 bases that match TRBD1. Germline trimming cut 0 bases from V and 3 bases from J; bases unmatched to any gene: 3. The germline CDR1 and CDR2 sequences are MNHEY and SVGAGI. The CDR3 sequence is 16 residues long.

The chain couples TRBV24-1 to TRBJ1-6; 8 bases map to TRBD1. Trimming at V came to 9 bases and at J to 9 bases, leaving 18 bases not matched to a gene. The CDR3 runs to 17 residues. Germline V gene data show CDR1 as KGHDR and CDR2 as SFDVKD. CDR3 sequence: CATELTGLGQAISPLHF. CDR3 bases: TGTGCCACCGAATTGACGGGTTTGGGACAGGCGATTTCACCCCTCCACTTT.

The rearrangement links TRBV12-3 or TRBV12-4 to TRBJ2-3; tentative D call: TRBD2 (6 bases). V gave up 6 bases and J gave up 6 bases, with 13 bases separating them. The CDR3 is made up of 13 amino acids. This CDR3 is CASRGLPGDTQYF. CDR3 sequence (DNA): TGTGCCAGCAGGGGACTCCCCGGGGATACGCAGTATTTT.

The chain recombines TRBV3-1 (or the pseudogene TRBV3-2) with TRBJ1-1, with D maybe TRBD1 (5 bases). The CDR3 spans 16 residues. The germline V gene has CDR1 LGHDT and CDR2 YNNKEL (reference sequence). The germline V and J ends were trimmed by 0 bases and 0 bases, with 11 bases remaining between them. CDR3 protein: CASSQDQGRLNTEAFF. Written as DNA, the CDR3 is TGTGCCAGCAGCCAAGATCAGGGTAGGCTGAACACTGAAGCTTTCTTT.

As to this clone: Distinct nucleotide sequences in the sample also encode this CDR3. The chain combines TRBV18 with TRBJ2-5; 7 bases map to TRBD1. Germline CDR1 reads KGHSH; CDR2 reads LQKENI. This CDR3 region has 14 residues. J lost 2 bases, V lost 2 bases, and 2 bases had no gene match. The CDR3 here is CASSPETGQETQYF. CDR3 nucleotides: TGTGCCAGCTCACCAGAGACAGGGCAAGAGACCCAGTACTTC. The variable domain in full, completed from reference TRBV18 and TRBJ2-5, reads NAGVMQNPRHLVRRRGQEARLRCSPMKGHSHVYWYRQLPEEGLKFMVYLQKENIIDESGMPKERFSAEFPKEGPSILRIQQVVRGDSAAYFCASSPETGQETQYFGPGTRLLVL.

This clone appeared once. The chain is built from TRBV29-1 and TRBJ1-1, with D possibly TRBD1 on 6 matching bases. Trimming removed 7 bases from V and 0 bases from J, with 15 bases in between. This CDR3 has 14 amino acids. The germline gives CDR1 SQVTM, CDR2 ANQGSEA. DNA for the CDR3: TGCAGCGCTACACCGGGACATCTGAACACTGAAGCTTTCTTT. Its protein is CSATPGHLNTEAFF.

In its sample, this clone was seen a few times. The chain employs TRBV2 and TRBJ1-2; D gene uncertain. The V gene's germline CDR1 is SNHLY and CDR2 FYNNEI. V was pared by 6 bases and J by 2 bases, with 7 bases between. The CDR3 consists of 12 residues. CDR3 nucleotides: TGTGCCAGCAGGGGAGAAAACTATGGCTACACCTTC. The encoded protein is CASRGENYGYTF.

The chain carries TRBV27 and TRBJ2-1; D is possibly TRBD1 (7 bases). This CDR3 is 13 amino acids long. Germline V CDR1 and CDR2: MNHEY, SMNVEV (reference sequence). V shed 2 bases and J shed 12 bases, with 14 bases lying between them. The CDR3 region is CASSLGNQGGQFF. As DNA, the CDR3 is TGTGCCAGCAGTTTAGGTAATCAGGGGGGGCAGTTCTTC.

This chain joins TRBV7-3 and TRBJ2-7, with D possibly matching TRBD2 (7 bases). Trimming pared 2 bases from V and 7 bases from J, leaving 12 bases between. Germline V lookup: CDR1 SGHTA, CDR2 FQGTGA. The CDR3 spans 13 residues. The CDR3 region is CASSLWRGQEQYF. Written as DNA, the CDR3 is TGTGCCAGCAGCTTATGGCGGGGGCAAGAGCAGTACTTC. The full variable domain, with the rest looked up from reference TRBV7-3 and TRBJ2-7, is GAGVSQTPSNKVTEKGKYVELRCDPISGHTALYWYRQSLGQGPEFLIYFQGTGAADDSGLPNDRFFAVRPEGSVSTLKIQRTERGDSAVYLCASSLWRGQEQYFGPGTRLTVT.

The count of this clone is one. The chain couples TRBV11-2 to TRBJ1-1, with D hard to call. The CDR3 runs to 13 residues. Germline assignment: CDR1 SGHAT and CDR2 FQNNGV. V lost 1 base to trimming and J lost 0 bases, with 3 bases between them. The CDR3 DNA sequence: TGTGCCAGCAGCTTAGCTCTGAACACTGAAGCTTTCTTT. It yields the protein CASSLALNTEAFF. Looking up the rest from reference TRBV11-2 and TRBJ1-1 gives the full variable domain: EAGVAQSPRYKIIEKRQSVAFWCNPISGHATLYWYQQILGQGPKLLIQFQNNGVVDDSQLPKDRFSAERLKGVDSTLKIQPAKLEDSAVYLCASSLALNTEAFFGQGTRLTVV.

The V gene is TRBV13, the J gene TRBJ1-1; D is perhaps TRBD1 (5 bases). V lost 5 bases, J lost 5 bases, and 15 bases lay in between. The CDR3 has 14 residues. Germline lookup yields CDR1 PRHDT and CDR2 FYEKMQ (reference sequence). The CDR3 here is CASSLGHRFTEAFF. In nucleotides, the CDR3 is TGTGCCAGCAGCCTCGGACACAGATTTACTGAAGCTTTCTTT.

In DNA form, the CDR3 reads TGTGCCAGTAGAGGGGACAGATCGTCTGGGGCCAACGTCCTGACTTTC. This gives the protein CASRGDRSSGANVLTF. The rearrangement uses TRBV19 and TRBJ2-6; 7 bases are shared with TRBD1. Germline CDR1 is LNHDA and CDR2 is SQIVND (reference sequence). CDR3 size: 16 residues. Unmatched junction bases numbered 6, after V lost 6 bases and J lost 1 base.

The CDR3 sequence: CASSDPGLAIDEQFF. The CDR3 DNA sequence: TGCGCCAGCAGTGACCCGGGACTGGCAATAGATGAGCAGTTCTTC. V is TRBV10-1 and J is TRBJ2-1, with D possibly being TRBD2 (6 bases). Germline-derived CDR1 and CDR2 are WNHNN and SYGVQD (reference sequence). CDR3 length equals 15 residues. Trimming stripped 3 bases from V and 8 bases from J, with 17 bases between.

The chain is built from TRBV27 and TRBJ1-2, with D hard to call. Germline CDR1 reads MNHEY; CDR2 reads SMNVEV (reference sequence). Trimming shortened V by 6 bases and J by 0 bases, and 11 bases separated the two germline ends. This CDR3 has 14 residues. The CDR3 bases are TGTGCCAGCAGAGAACCGGGGACTAACTATGGCTACACCTTC. Encoded protein: CASREPGTNYGYTF.

The V and J genes are TRBV7-3 and TRBJ2-7, with a tentative D call TRBD1 (6 bases). Between the trimmed V and J ends, which lost 2 bases and 3 bases, there was a span of 17 bases. This CDR3 comprises 16 residues. Germline V CDR1 and CDR2: SGHTA, FQGTGA. In DNA, the CDR3 is TGTGCCAGCAGCTTAGGGGGCCCGGAATTGGGCTACGAGCAGTACTTC. This translates into CASSLGGPELGYEQYF.

This clone appeared a single time. The J gene is TRBJ2-2, the V gene TRBV9; D is unclear. V gave up 0 bases and J gave up 1 base, with 13 bases separating them. The CDR3 spans 17 residues. From germline, CDR1 is SGDLS and CDR2 YYNGEE. The chain's CDR3 is CASSVAPVYRNTGELFF. DNA of the CDR3: TGTGCCAGCAGCGTAGCCCCTGTTTACAGGAACACCGGGGAGCTGTTTTTT.

The V gene is TRBV3-1 (or the pseudogene TRBV3-2), the J gene TRBJ2-7, with 7 positions matching TRBD1. The germline V gene encodes CDR1 LGHDT and CDR2 YNNKEL (reference sequence). V lost 3 bases to trimming and J lost 1 base; unmatched junction nucleotides: 3. The CDR3 has 14 residues. The chain's CDR3 is CASSQPGQSYEQYF. In nucleotides, the CDR3 is TGTGCCAGCAGCCAGCCGGGACAGTCCTACGAGCAGTACTTC.

The V call is TRBV6-5, the J call TRBJ1-6; 9 bases align to TRBD1. The trim removed 0 bases at V and 7 bases at J, leaving 1 base unmatched. This CDR3 has 15 residues. The germline V gene encodes CDR1 MNHEY and CDR2 SVGAGI. The CDR3: CASSYSTGGNSPLHF. Written as DNA, the CDR3 is TGTGCCAGCAGTTACTCGACAGGGGGGAATTCACCCCTCCACTTT.

DNA for the CDR3: TGTGCCAGCAGCCTGGCAGGGGGACCTATCTACGAGCAGTACTTC. It is translated as CASSLAGGPIYEQYF. The chain recombines TRBV28 with TRBJ2-7; 7 positions match TRBD1. Germline CDR1 MDHEN, CDR2 SYDVKM. J lost 3 bases, V lost 6 bases, and 11 bases had no gene match. The CDR3 runs to 15 residues.

The CDR3 DNA follows: TGTGCCAGCAGCCAAGAAAACAGGGGACCCTACAATGAGCAGTTCTTC. Amino acid sequence: CASSQENRGPYNEQFF. V and J are TRBV3-1 (or the pseudogene TRBV3-2) and TRBJ2-1; 7 nucleotides align to TRBD1. The CDR3 sequence is 16 residues long. V trimming: 0 bases; J trimming: 2 bases; junction bases outside the gene matches: 4. Germline CDR1 is LGHDT and CDR2 is YNNKEL (reference sequence).

The CDR3 coding sequence is TGTGCCAGCAGTTCCGGACAGGGTTATCAGCCCCAGCATTTT. The encoded protein is CASSSGQGYQPQHF. J is TRBJ1-5 and V is TRBV5-4, with 8 bases aligning to TRBD1. Losses at the gene ends were 5 bases for V and 5 bases for J; bases not matched to a gene: 6. Germline V gives CDR1 SGHNT, CDR2 YYREEE (reference sequence). The CDR3 runs to 14 residues. The full variable domain, rest sourced from reference TRBV5-4 and TRBJ1-5, is ETGVTQSPTHLIKTRGQQVTLRCSSQSGHNTVSWYQQALGQGPQFIFQYYREEENGRGNFPPRFSGLQFPNYSSELNVNALELDDSALYLCASSSGQGYQPQHFGDGTRLSIL.

The chain combines TRBV5-1 with TRBJ2-5; 9 bases line up with TRBD1. CDR1 and CDR2 (germline): SGHRS, YFSETQ. The CDR3 loop spans 15 amino acids. V shed 0 bases and J 2 bases; nucleotides not matched to a gene: 2. The CDR3 spells CASSLDRGRQETQYF. CDR3 sequence (DNA): TGCGCCAGCAGCTTGGACAGGGGGCGACAAGAGACCCAGTACTTC.

The J gene is TRBJ2-2, the V gene TRBV11-3; 9 nucleotides match TRBD2. The V gene's germline CDR1 is SGHNT and CDR2 YENEEA. The CDR3 runs 15 residues. Losses at the gene ends were 3 bases for V and 5 bases for J; bases not matched to a gene: 4. The CDR3 DNA follows: TGTGCCAGCAGCTTTGGGACTAGCTATACCGGGGAGCTGTTTTTT. It specifies CASSFGTSYTGELFF.